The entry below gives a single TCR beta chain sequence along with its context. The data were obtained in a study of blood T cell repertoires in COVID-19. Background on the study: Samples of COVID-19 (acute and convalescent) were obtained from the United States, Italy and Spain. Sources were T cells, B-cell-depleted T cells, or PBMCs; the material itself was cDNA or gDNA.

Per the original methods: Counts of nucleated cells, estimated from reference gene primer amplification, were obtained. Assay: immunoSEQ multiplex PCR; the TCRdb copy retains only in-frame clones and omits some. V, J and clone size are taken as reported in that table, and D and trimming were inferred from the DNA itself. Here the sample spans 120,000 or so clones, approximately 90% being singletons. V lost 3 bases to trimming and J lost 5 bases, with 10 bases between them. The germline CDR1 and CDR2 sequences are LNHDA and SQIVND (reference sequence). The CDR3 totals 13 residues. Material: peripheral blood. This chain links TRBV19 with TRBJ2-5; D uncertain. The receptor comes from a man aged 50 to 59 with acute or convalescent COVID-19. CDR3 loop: CASSIVGSETQYF. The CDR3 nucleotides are TGTGCCAGTAGTATTGTGGGCTCGGAGACCCAGTACTTC.